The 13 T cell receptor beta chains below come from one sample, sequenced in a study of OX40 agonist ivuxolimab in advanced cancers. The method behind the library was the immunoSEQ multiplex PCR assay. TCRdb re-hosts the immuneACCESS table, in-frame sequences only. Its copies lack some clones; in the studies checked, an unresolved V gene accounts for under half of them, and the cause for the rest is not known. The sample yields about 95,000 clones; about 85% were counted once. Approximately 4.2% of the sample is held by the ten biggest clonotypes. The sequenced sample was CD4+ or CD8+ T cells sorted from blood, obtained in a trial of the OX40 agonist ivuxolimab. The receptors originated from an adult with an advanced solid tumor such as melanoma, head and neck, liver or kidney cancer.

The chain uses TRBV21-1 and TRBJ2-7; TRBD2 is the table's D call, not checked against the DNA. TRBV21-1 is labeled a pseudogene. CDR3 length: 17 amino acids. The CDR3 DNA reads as TGTGCCAGCAGCAAAGAGAGGGGGGAGGGAGAGGGCTACGAGCAGTACTTC. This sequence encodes CASSKERGEGEGYEQYF.

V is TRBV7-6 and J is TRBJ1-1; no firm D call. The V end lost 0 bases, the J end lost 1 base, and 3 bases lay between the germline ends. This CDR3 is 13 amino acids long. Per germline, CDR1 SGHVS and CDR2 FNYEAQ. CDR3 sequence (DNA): TGTGCCAGCAGCTTAGCGGAGAACACTGAAGCTTTCTTT. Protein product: CASSLAENTEAFF.

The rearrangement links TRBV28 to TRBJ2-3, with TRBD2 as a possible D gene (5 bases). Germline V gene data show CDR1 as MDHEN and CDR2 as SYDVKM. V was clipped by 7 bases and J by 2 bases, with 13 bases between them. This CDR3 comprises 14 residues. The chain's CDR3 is CASMGRRITDTQYF. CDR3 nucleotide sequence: TGTGCCAGCATGGGGAGAAGAATCACAGATACGCAGTATTTT.

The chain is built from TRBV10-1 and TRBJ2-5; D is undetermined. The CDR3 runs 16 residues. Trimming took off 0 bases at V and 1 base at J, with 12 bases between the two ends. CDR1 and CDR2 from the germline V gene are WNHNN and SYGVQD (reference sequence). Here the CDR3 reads CASSESGGRSQETQYF. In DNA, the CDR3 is TGCGCCAGCAGTGAGTCGGGCGGTCGATCCCAAGAGACCCAGTACTTC.

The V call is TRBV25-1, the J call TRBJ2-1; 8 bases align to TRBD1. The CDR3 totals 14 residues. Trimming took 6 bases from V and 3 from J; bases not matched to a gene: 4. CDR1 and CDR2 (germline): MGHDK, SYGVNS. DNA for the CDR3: TGTGCCAGCAGGGGACAGGCCTTCTACAATGAGCAGTTCTTC. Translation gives CASRGQAFYNEQFF.

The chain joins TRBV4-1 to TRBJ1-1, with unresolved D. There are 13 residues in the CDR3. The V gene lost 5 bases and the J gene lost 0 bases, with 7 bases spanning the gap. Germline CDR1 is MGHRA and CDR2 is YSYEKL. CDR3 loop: CASSNGVNTEAFF. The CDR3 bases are TGCGCCAGCAGCAATGGGGTGAACACTGAAGCTTTCTTT.

This CDR3 reads CASRDLTGVTQETQYF. The CDR3, as DNA: TGTGCCAGCAGAGACCTGACAGGAGTCACGCAAGAGACCCAGTACTTC. The gene calls are TRBV2 and TRBJ2-5, with a weak D call TRBD1 (6 bases). The CDR3 sequence is 16 residues long. Looked up from germline, CDR1 is SNHLY and CDR2 is FYNNEI. Trimming pared 6 bases from V and 2 bases from J, leaving 19 bases between.

CDR3 region: CASSVGPLLAAYEQYF. CDR3 nucleotides: TGTGCCAGCAGCGTAGGTCCCCTCCTAGCGGCCTACGAGCAGTACTTC. The chain recombines TRBV9 with TRBJ2-7; 7 nucleotides agree with TRBD2. Germline V lookup: CDR1 SGDLS, CDR2 YYNGEE. V dropped 0 bases and J dropped 2; count of bases not matched to a gene: 8. This CDR3 is built from 16 residues.

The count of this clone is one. This CDR3 reads CATSSFLAGAYNEQFF. The CDR3 DNA reads TGTGCCACCAGCAGTTTCCTAGCGGGAGCCTACAATGAGCAGTTCTTC. The gene calls are TRBV15 and TRBJ2-1, with 10 bases matching TRBD2. The J segment lost 2 bases and the V segment lost 3 bases, leaving 4 bases of the junction unmatched. Germline loops: CDR1 LNHNV, CDR2 YYDKDF (reference sequence). This CDR3 comprises 16 residues.

The chain's CDR3 is CASSLGQENTEAFF. The CDR3 bases are TGTGCCAGCAGCTTAGGTCAGGAGAACACTGAAGCTTTCTTT. V and J are TRBV11-3 and TRBJ1-1; D gene ambiguous. The CDR3 totals 14 residues. Germline V CDR1 and CDR2: SGHNT, YENEEA. Trimming stripped 1 base from V and 1 base from J, with 7 bases between.

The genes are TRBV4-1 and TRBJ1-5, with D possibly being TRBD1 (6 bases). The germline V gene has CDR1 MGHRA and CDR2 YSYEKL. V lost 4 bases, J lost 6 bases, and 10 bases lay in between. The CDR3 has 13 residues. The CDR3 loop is CASSLIGGQPQHF. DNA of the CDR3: TGCGCCAGCAGCCTTATAGGGGGTCAGCCCCAGCATTTT.

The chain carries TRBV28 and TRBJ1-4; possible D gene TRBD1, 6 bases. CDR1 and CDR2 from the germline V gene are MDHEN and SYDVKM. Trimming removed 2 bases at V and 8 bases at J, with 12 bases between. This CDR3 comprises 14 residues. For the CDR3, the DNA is TGTGCCAGCAGTTTAGAGGGGGTCAGAGAAAAACTGTTTTTT. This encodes CASSLEGVREKLFF.

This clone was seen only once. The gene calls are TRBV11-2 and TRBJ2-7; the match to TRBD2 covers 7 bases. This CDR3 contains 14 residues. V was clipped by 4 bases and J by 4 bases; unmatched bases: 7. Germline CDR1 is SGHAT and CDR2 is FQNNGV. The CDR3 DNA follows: TGTGCCAGCAGCTACCCCGGGAGGCGGTACGAGCAGTACTTC. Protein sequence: CASSYPGRRYEQYF.